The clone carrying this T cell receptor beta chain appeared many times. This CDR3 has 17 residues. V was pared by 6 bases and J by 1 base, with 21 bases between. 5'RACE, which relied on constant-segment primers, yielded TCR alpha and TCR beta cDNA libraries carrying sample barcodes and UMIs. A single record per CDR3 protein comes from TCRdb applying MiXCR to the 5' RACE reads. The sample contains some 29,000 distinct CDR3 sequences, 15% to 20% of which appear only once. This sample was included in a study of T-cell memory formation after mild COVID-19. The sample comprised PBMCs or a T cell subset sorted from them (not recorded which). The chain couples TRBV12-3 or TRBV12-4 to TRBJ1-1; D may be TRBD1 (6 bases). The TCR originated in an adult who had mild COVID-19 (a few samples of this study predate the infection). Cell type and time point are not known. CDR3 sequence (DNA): TGTGCCAGCAGCCTGACAGGCAAGCGTTCAAGGAACACTGAAGCTTTCTTT. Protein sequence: CASSLTGKRSRNTEAFF.